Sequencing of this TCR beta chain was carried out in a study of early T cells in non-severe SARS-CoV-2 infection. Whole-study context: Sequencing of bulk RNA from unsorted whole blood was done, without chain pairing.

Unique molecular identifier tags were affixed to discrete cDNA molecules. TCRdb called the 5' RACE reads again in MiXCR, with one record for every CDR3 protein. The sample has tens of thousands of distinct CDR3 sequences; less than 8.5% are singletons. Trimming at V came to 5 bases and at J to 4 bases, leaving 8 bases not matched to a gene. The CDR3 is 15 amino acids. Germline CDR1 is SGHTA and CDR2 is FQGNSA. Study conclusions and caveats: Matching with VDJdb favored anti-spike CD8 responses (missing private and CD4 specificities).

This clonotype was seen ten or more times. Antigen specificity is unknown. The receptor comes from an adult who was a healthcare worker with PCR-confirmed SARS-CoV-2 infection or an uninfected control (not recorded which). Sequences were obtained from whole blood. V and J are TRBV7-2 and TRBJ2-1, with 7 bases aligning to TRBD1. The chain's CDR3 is CASSLQLGQYNEQFF. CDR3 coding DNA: TGTGCCAGCAGCCTACAATTGGGACAGTACAATGAGCAGTTCTTC.